These 26 T cell receptor beta chains came from one sample sequenced in a study of preoperative IRX-2 immunotherapy in early breast cancer. Treatment described: preoperative locoregional IRX-2 cytokine immunotherapy. Method: immunoSEQ multiplex PCR; TCRdb's copy keeps in-frame clones and lacks some. The sample contains roughly 62,000 clones, approximately 93% of which appear only once. The sample was acquired from a patient treated with IRX-2 immunotherapy. All receptors come from a human donor with breast cancer.

This chain joins TRBV29-1 and TRBJ2-2; the D gene is possibly TRBD2 (7 bases). Germline CDR1 SQVTM, CDR2 ANQGSEA. The CDR3 has 12 amino acids. V lost 7 bases and J 8 bases, leaving 14 bases between the germline ends. The CDR3 here is CSGRGAVGELFF. CDR3 coding DNA: TGCAGCGGTCGGGGGGCGGTGGGGGAGCTGTTTTTT.

The chain couples TRBV30 to TRBJ2-2; D call uncertain. Per germline, CDR1 GTSNPN and CDR2 SVGIG (reference sequence). The CDR3 contains 14 residues. The V and J ends lost 0 bases and 7 bases respectively, with 12 bases between them. The CDR3 loop reads CAWSVSLVRGELFF. The CDR3 DNA reads as TGTGCCTGGAGTGTATCGTTGGTTCGCGGGGAGCTGTTTTTT. Drawing the rest from reference TRBV30 and TRBJ2-2, the complete variable domain is SQTIHQWPATLVQPVGSPLSLECTVEGTSNPNLYWYRQAAGRGLQLLFYSVGIGQISSEVPQNLSASRPQDRQFILSSKKLLLSDSGFYLCAWSVSLVRGELFFGEGSRLTVL.

The chain carries TRBV7-3 and TRBJ2-7, with a tentative D call TRBD1 (6 bases). Germline V gene lookup returns CDR1 SGHTA and CDR2 FQGTGA. The V end was cut by 2 bases, the J end by 2 bases, with 7 bases between. The CDR3 sequence is 13 residues long. CDR3 in amino acids: CASSLGGPYEQYF. CDR3 DNA: TGTGCCAGCAGCTTAGGGGGCCCCTACGAGCAGTACTTC. Looking up the rest from reference TRBV7-3 and TRBJ2-7 gives the full variable domain: GAGVSQTPSNKVTEKGKYVELRCDPISGHTALYWYRQSLGQGPEFLIYFQGTGAADDSGLPNDRFFAVRPEGSVSTLKIQRTERGDSAVYLCASSLGGPYEQYFGPGTRLTVT.

The rearrangement joins TRBV11-2 to TRBJ2-3; TRBD2 agrees at 13 bases. Looked up from germline, CDR1 is SGHAT and CDR2 is FQNNGV. After removal of 5 bases from V and 0 bases from J, the junction contained 8 bases not matched to a gene. CDR3 length equals 18 residues. The CDR3 sequence: CASSLRTSGRLSTDTQYF. The CDR3, as DNA: TGTGCCAGCAGCCTACGGACTAGCGGGAGACTAAGCACAGATACGCAGTATTTT.

This chain links TRBV28 with TRBJ1-1, with D possibly TRBD1 on 6 matching bases. The V end lost 6 bases, the J end lost 9 bases, and 20 bases lay between the germline ends. Germline lookup yields CDR1 MDHEN and CDR2 SYDVKM. The CDR3 runs 14 residues. This CDR3 is CASSQPGGGPKAFF. Here the CDR3 DNA reads TGTGCCAGCAGCCAACCCGGAGGGGGACCTAAAGCTTTCTTT.

The chain couples TRBV6-5 to TRBJ2-2; D not certain. CDR3 length equals 15 residues. Per germline, CDR1 MNHEY and CDR2 SVGAGI. Trimming removed 0 bases from V and 1 base from J, with 6 bases in between. CDR3 region: CASSYSRRNTGELFF. The CDR3 DNA reads as TGTGCCAGCAGTTACTCGAGGCGGAACACCGGGGAGCTGTTTTTT.

The rearrangement joins TRBV2 to TRBJ1-2, with D tentatively TRBD1 (6 bases). Looked up from germline, CDR1 is SNHLY and CDR2 is FYNNEI. The CDR3 is 14 amino acids. V was shortened by 6 bases and J by 5 bases, with 16 bases between the two germline ends. In nucleotides, the CDR3 is TGTGCCAGCAGGGGGGGCTCAGAGCTGTATGGCTACACCTTC. Encoded protein: CASRGGSELYGYTF.

This clone was seen only once. This chain uses TRBV6-5 with TRBJ1-1; 9 bases are a match to TRBD1. The CDR3 runs 14 residues. Looked up from germline, CDR1 is MNHEY and CDR2 is SVGAGI. V lost 6 bases, J lost 5 bases, and 7 bases stayed unmatched. The CDR3 nucleotides are TGTGCCAGCAGCCGTACAGGGGGCGCGACTGAAGCTTTCTTT. As protein: CASSRTGGATEAFF.

The chain recombines TRBV7-2 with TRBJ2-7; 11 nucleotides agree with TRBD2. This CDR3 contains 15 residues. CDR1 and CDR2 (germline): SGHTA, FQGNSA. After removal of 4 bases from V and 1 base from J, the junction contained 3 bases not matched to a gene. CDR3 sequence reads: CASSSTSGSSYEQYF. CDR3 DNA: TGTGCCAGCAGCTCAACTAGCGGGAGTTCCTACGAGCAGTACTTC.

The CDR3 reads CASSQSGITKETQYF. The CDR3 DNA reads as TGCGCCAGCAGCCAAAGTGGGATCACCAAAGAGACCCAGTACTTC. The chain joins TRBV4-1 to TRBJ2-5; the D is unclear. This CDR3 region has 15 residues. Germline lookup yields CDR1 MGHRA and CDR2 YSYEKL. Trimming took off 2 bases at V and 3 bases at J, with 13 bases between the two ends.

The V and J genes are TRBV7-3 and TRBJ1-3; 12 bases match TRBD1. The trim removed 1 base at V and 2 bases at J, leaving 3 bases unmatched. The CDR3 has 17 amino acids. Germline lookup yields CDR1 SGHTA and CDR2 FQGTGA. The CDR3 region has the DNA TGTGCCAGCAGCTTAATGGGACAGGGGGCCGCTGGAAACACCATATATTTT. Encoded protein: CASSLMGQGAAGNTIYF. The full variable domain, rest sourced from reference TRBV7-3 and TRBJ1-3, is GAGVSQTPSNKVTEKGKYVELRCDPISGHTALYWYRQSLGQGPEFLIYFQGTGAADDSGLPNDRFFAVRPEGSVSTLKIQRTERGDSAVYLCASSLMGQGAAGNTIYFGEGSWLTVV.

The rearrangement joins TRBV5-6 to TRBJ2-2, with D possibly TRBD1 on 7 matching bases. Germline loops: CDR1 SGHDT, CDR2 YYEEEE. The CDR3 covers 15 residues. V lost 5 bases and J lost 2, with 13 bases in between. In nucleotides, the CDR3 is TGTGCCAGCAGACGGGGGACAGTAAACACCGGGGAGCTGTTTTTT. Protein: CASRRGTVNTGELFF.

V is TRBV6-6 and J is TRBJ2-2; unclear D gene. The CDR3 is 11 amino acids. Germline-derived CDR1 and CDR2 are MNHNY and SVGAGI (reference sequence). Trimming stripped 6 bases from V and 9 bases from J, with 8 bases between. DNA for the CDR3: TGTGCCAGCAGCCCCGACCGGGAGCTGTTTTTT. Its translation: CASSPDRELFF.

This chain connects TRBV27 to TRBJ1-1; D is uncertain. The CDR3 spans 11 residues. Trimming took 6 bases from V and 1 from J, leaving 3 bases between them. From germline, CDR1 is MNHEY and CDR2 SMNVEV (reference sequence). The CDR3 DNA reads as TGTGCCAGCAGGTCGAACACTGAAGCTTTCTTT. Its translation: CASRSNTEAFF.

The chain carries TRBV27 and TRBJ2-7, with 9 bases aligning to TRBD1. The CDR3 has 15 amino acids. With 5 bases clipped from V and 3 bases from J, the junction kept 8 bases outside the gene matches. Germline loops: CDR1 MNHEY, CDR2 SMNVEV (reference sequence). For the CDR3, the DNA is TGTGCCAGCAGTGCCTCGGGACAGGGTTTCTACGAGCAGTACTTC. Translating it yields CASSASGQGFYEQYF.

CDR3 in amino acids: CATSRAVSSGINEQFF. CDR3 DNA sequence: TGTGCCACCAGCAGAGCGGTTTCGAGCGGGATTAATGAGCAGTTCTTC. This chain connects TRBV15 to TRBJ2-1; 7 bases align to TRBD2. The V gene's germline CDR1 is LNHNV and CDR2 YYDKDF (reference sequence). V gave up 1 base and J gave up 7 bases; unmatched junction bases: 10. The CDR3 loop spans 16 amino acids.

The chain couples TRBV9 to TRBJ2-3; 11 positions agree with TRBD2. The CDR3 has 17 amino acids. The V gene end was trimmed by 0 bases and the J gene end by 5 bases; junction bases not matched to a gene: 8. Germline V gene sequence: CDR1 SGDLS, CDR2 YYNGEE. CDR3 region: CASSVGVAGGALDTQYF. The CDR3, as DNA: TGTGCCAGCAGCGTAGGGGTAGCGGGGGGGGCCCTAGATACGCAGTATTTT.

The rearrangement links TRBV13 to TRBJ2-2, with a weak D call TRBD2 (5 bases). CDR1 is PRHDT and CDR2 is FYEKMQ in the germline V gene (reference sequence). The CDR3 has 15 residues. V was cut by 0 bases and J by 5 bases, with 10 bases left in between. The CDR3 nucleotides read TGTGCCAGCAGCTTAGGGGGCCGGGAAACCGGGGAGCTGTTTTTT. As protein: CASSLGGRETGELFF. Based on the CDR3 plus reference TRBV13 and TRBJ2-2, the full variable domain is AAGVIQSPRHLIKEKRETATLKCYPIPRHDTVYWYQQGPGQDPQFLISFYEKMQSDKGSIPDRFSAQQFSDYHSELNMSSLELGDSALYFCASSLGGRETGELFFGEGSRLTVL.

The CDR3 spells CASSSTGETREYF. For the CDR3, the DNA is TGTGCCAGCAGTTCCACAGGGGAAACACGGGAGTACTTC. The J gene is TRBJ2-7, the V gene TRBV7-2; 7 bases fit TRBD1. There are 13 residues in the CDR3. J lost 11 bases, V lost 6 bases, and 13 bases had no gene match. Germline-derived CDR1 and CDR2 are SGHTA and FQGNSA.

The chain employs TRBV6-6 and TRBJ2-1, with 8 bases matching TRBD2. The CDR3 runs 15 residues. Germline V gene sequence: CDR1 MNHNY, CDR2 SVGAGI (reference sequence). J gave up 8 bases and V 6 bases, and 12 bases lay outside the gene matches. CDR3: CASRKTSGGGDEQFF. For the CDR3, the DNA is TGTGCCAGCAGAAAAACTAGCGGAGGTGGTGATGAGCAGTTCTTC.

This chain joins TRBV5-1 and TRBJ2-1, with 15 bases that match TRBD2. V was clipped by 2 bases and J by 7 bases; unmatched bases: 4. Germline-derived CDR1 and CDR2 are SGHRS and YFSETQ. The length of the CDR3 is 16 residues. This CDR3 is CASSLGTSGRRNEQFF. CDR3 bases: TGCGCCAGCAGCTTAGGGACTAGCGGGAGGAGGAATGAGCAGTTCTTC.

The chain employs TRBV6-6 and TRBJ1-6; 8 bases line up with TRBD1. With 7 bases clipped from V and 7 bases from J, the junction kept 3 bases outside the gene matches. Germline assignment: CDR1 MNHNY and CDR2 SVGAGI (reference sequence). This CDR3 has 13 residues. CDR3: CASNRGINSPLHF. CDR3 bases: TGTGCCAGCAACAGGGGGATCAATTCACCCCTCCACTTT.

This rearrangement joins TRBV5-4 to TRBJ2-1; D possibly corresponds to TRBD2 (6 bases). V lost 0 bases and J lost 3, with 10 bases in between. CDR3 length equals 15 residues. CDR1 SGHNT and CDR2 YYREEE come from the germline V gene (reference sequence). Here the CDR3 reads CASSLGGGDYNEQFF. Written as DNA, the CDR3 is TGTGCCAGCAGCTTGGGAGGAGGGGACTACAATGAGCAGTTCTTC.

The CDR3 protein is CASSDGTSGRPPYEQYF. The DNA of the CDR3 is TGTGCCAGCAGTGACGGGACTAGCGGGAGGCCCCCCTACGAGCAGTACTTC. The chain couples TRBV6-1 to TRBJ2-7, with 15 bases lining up with TRBD2. CDR1 is MNHNS and CDR2 is SASEGT in the germline V gene. With 3 bases clipped from V and 2 bases from J, the junction kept 5 bases outside the gene matches. The CDR3 is 17 amino acids.

This clone was seen a handful of times. J is TRBJ1-3 and V is TRBV28; D gene ambiguous. The V end lost 2 bases, the J end lost 0 bases, and 5 bases lay between the germline ends. Per the germline V gene, CDR1 is MDHEN and CDR2 is SYDVKM. CDR3 length: 14 residues. CDR3 in amino acids: CASSLQYSGNTIYF. The CDR3 DNA reads as TGTGCCAGCAGTTTACAGTACTCTGGAAACACCATATATTTT.

The chain combines TRBV13 with TRBJ1-3, with a tentative D call TRBD1 (6 bases). Trimming left V 5 bases short and J 4 bases short, with 15 bases between. There are 15 residues in the CDR3. Germline assignment: CDR1 PRHDT and CDR2 FYEKMQ (reference sequence). CDR3 amino acids: CASSLGGAWGNTIYF. For the CDR3, the DNA is TGTGCCAGCAGCCTGGGGGGGGCATGGGGAAACACCATATATTTT.